The 22 T cell receptor beta chains reported below all come from one sample, sequenced in a study of cytomegalovirus exposure and HLA in healthy donors. Researchers ran the PCR with 60 Vbeta and 13 Jbeta primers. Profiled with immunoSEQ multiplex PCR; TCRdb holds only in-frame clones, not every one. Altogether about 110,000 clones are present, just under 70% being singletons, with the ten largest covering about 5%. What was sequenced was PBMCs. The receptors shown here come from a woman in her seventies in good health and CMV-seropositive.

This chain links TRBV7-9 with TRBJ2-1, with 7 bases lining up with TRBD1. Germline values: CDR1 SEHNR, CDR2 FQNEAQ (reference sequence). This CDR3 is 15 amino acids long. J was trimmed by 4 bases and V by 6 bases; bases with no gene match: 9. CDR3 coding DNA: TGTGCCAGCAGTCCCGCCCCGGACAGGTACAATGAGCAGTTCTTC. It translates to CASSPAPDRYNEQFF.

This clone was observed a few times. The chain combines TRBV5-1 with TRBJ1-3; D uncertain. V was trimmed by 5 bases and J by 0 bases, leaving 9 bases between them. CDR3 length: 14 amino acids. Looked up from germline, CDR1 is SGHRS and CDR2 is YFSETQ. DNA of the CDR3: TGCGCCAGCAGATCGGGAAGCTCTGGAAACACCATATATTTT. Amino acid sequence: CASRSGSSGNTIYF. The complete variable domain, with remaining parts taken from reference TRBV5-1 and TRBJ1-3, reads KAGVTQTPRYLIKTRGQQVTLSCSPISGHRSVSWYQQTPGQGLQFLFEYFSETQRNKGNFPGRFSGRQFSNSRSEMNVSTLELGDSALYLCASRSGSSGNTIYFGEGSWLTVV.

This chain links TRBV9 with TRBJ2-3; D is unresolved. CDR1 SGDLS and CDR2 YYNGEE come from the germline V gene. V was pared by 2 bases and J by 0 bases, with 10 bases between. The CDR3 consists of 15 residues. CDR3 residues: CASSVEVLSTDTQYF. The CDR3 DNA reads TGTGCCAGCAGCGTCGAGGTTTTGAGCACAGATACGCAGTATTTT.

The V and J genes are TRBV13 and TRBJ2-3, with 7 bases fitting TRBD1. The CDR3 loop spans 14 amino acids. In germline, CDR1 is PRHDT, CDR2 FYEKMQ (reference sequence). Trimming cost V 5 bases and J 2 bases; bases outside gene matches: 4. The CDR3: CASSPTGPTDTQYF. CDR3 sequence (DNA): TGTGCCAGCAGCCCGACAGGGCCCACAGATACGCAGTATTTT.

Only a few counts were recorded for this clone. This chain uses TRBV19 with TRBJ1-5; D possibly corresponds to TRBD1 (5 bases). The CDR3 spans 16 residues. V was pared by 5 bases and J by 6 bases, with 20 bases between. Germline-derived CDR1 and CDR2 are LNHDA and SQIVND (reference sequence). CDR3 region: CASSYLGAQGGQPQHF. The CDR3 DNA follows: TGTGCCAGTAGTTACCTGGGTGCCCAGGGAGGTCAGCCCCAGCATTTT.

The rearrangement links TRBV9 to TRBJ1-3, with D possibly TRBD1 on 5 matching bases. This CDR3 region has 16 residues. Trimming stripped 0 bases from V and 4 bases from J, with 14 bases between. The germline CDR1 and CDR2 sequences are SGDLS and YYNGEE. The CDR3 is CASSVGGGALGNTIYF. In DNA, the CDR3 is TGTGCCAGCAGCGTAGGTGGAGGGGCTTTAGGAAACACCATATATTTT.

The rearrangement joins TRBV29-1 to TRBJ2-3; D gene unclear. Germline V lookup: CDR1 SQVTM, CDR2 ANQGSEA. With 0 bases removed from V and 2 bases from J, the gap between germline ends came to 15 bases. There are 16 residues in the CDR3. In nucleotides, the CDR3 is TGCAGCGTTGAAGATGGGCCAGGCCTCTTCACAGATACGCAGTATTTT. Its translation is CSVEDGPGLFTDTQYF.

The table lists this clone with a few counts. The chain recombines TRBV25-1 with TRBJ1-1, with D perhaps TRBD1 (6 bases). The CDR3 sequence is 15 residues long. V shed 6 bases and J shed 9 bases, with 23 bases lying between them. From germline, CDR1 is MGHDK and CDR2 SYGVNS. CDR3 bases: TGTGCCAGCAGGGACTTCTCGACAGGTGGATTTCAAGCTTTCTTT. Residues: CASRDFSTGGFQAFF.

The V and J genes are TRBV27 and TRBJ2-5, with TRBD2 identical over 9 bases. Germline values: CDR1 MNHEY, CDR2 SMNVEV (reference sequence). This CDR3 spans 14 amino acids. V trimming: 6 bases; J trimming: 5 bases; junction bases outside the gene matches: 7. The chain's CDR3 is CASRSGGPGETQYF. CDR3 DNA sequence: TGTGCCAGCAGAAGCGGGGGGCCGGGTGAGACCCAGTACTTC.

V gene TRBV19 combines with J gene TRBJ2-7, with D perhaps TRBD2 (5 bases). This CDR3 contains 14 residues. V lost 3 bases and J lost 1, with 10 bases in between. Looked up from germline, CDR1 is LNHDA and CDR2 is SQIVND (reference sequence). The CDR3 loop reads CASSITRGSYEQYF. The DNA for the CDR3 is TGTGCCAGTAGTATCACCCGGGGTTCCTACGAGCAGTACTTC.

This clone appeared a few times. This rearrangement joins TRBV7-6 to TRBJ1-1; D is possibly TRBD1 (6 bases). CDR1 and CDR2 from the germline V gene are SGHVS and FNYEAQ. V dropped 6 bases and J dropped 2 bases, with 25 bases sitting between them. CDR3 length: 18 amino acids. CDR3: CASSLLSRDTPTNTEAFF. The CDR3 nucleotides read TGTGCCAGCAGTCTCTTGAGTCGGGACACTCCAACCAACACTGAAGCTTTCTTT.

The chain is built from TRBV6-1 and TRBJ2-1; possibly TRBD2 for D (5 bases). The CDR3 sequence is 15 residues long. The V and J ends lost 8 bases and 1 base respectively, with 15 bases between them. In germline, CDR1 is MNHNS, CDR2 SASEGT. CDR3 protein: CASVEEVGSYNEQFF. CDR3 DNA sequence: TGTGCCAGCGTTGAGGAGGTGGGTTCCTACAATGAGCAGTTCTTC.

V gene TRBV2 combines with J gene TRBJ2-7, with D perhaps matching TRBD1 (6 bases). The germline gives CDR1 SNHLY, CDR2 FYNNEI. Trimming took 5 bases from V and 0 from J, leaving 17 bases between them. The CDR3 is made up of 16 amino acids. CDR3 nucleotide sequence: TGTGCCAGCAGTTCCCTAGCCGGGACAATCTCCTACGAGCAGTACTTC. Its translation is CASSSLAGTISYEQYF.

The chain uses TRBV7-3 and TRBJ1-1; D not certain. The CDR3 is 13 residues long. The germline CDR1 and CDR2 sequences are SGHTA and FQGTGA. V was trimmed by 3 bases and J by 0 bases, leaving 5 bases between them. The CDR3 DNA is TGTGCCAGCAGCTTGAGGATGAACACTGAAGCTTTCTTT. Translating it yields CASSLRMNTEAFF.

The rearrangement uses TRBV6-6 and TRBJ2-5, with a weak D call TRBD2 (7 bases). V was trimmed by 6 bases and J by 5 bases, leaving 16 bases between them. The CDR3 contains 14 residues. Germline V CDR1 and CDR2: MNHNY, SVGAGI (reference sequence). Written as DNA, the CDR3 is TGTGCCAGCAGCCCAGGACTAGACAGGGAGACCCAGTACTTC. Encoded protein: CASSPGLDRETQYF.

This clone showed up just once. The V and J genes are TRBV7-9 and TRBJ2-7; 7 bases fit TRBD2. Trimming removed 3 bases from V and 2 bases from J; junction bases left unmatched: 13. CDR3 length: 17 amino acids. Germline V lookup: CDR1 SEHNR, CDR2 FQNEAQ (reference sequence). This chain's CDR3 is CASSLVRKAGRTYEQYF. The CDR3 DNA follows: TGTGCCAGCAGCTTGGTGCGAAAAGCGGGGAGGACCTACGAGCAGTACTTC.

This chain joins TRBV5-1 and TRBJ2-5; D is undetermined. Trimming stripped 0 bases from V and 1 base from J, with 4 bases between. The CDR3 has 13 amino acids. Germline V gene data show CDR1 as SGHRS and CDR2 as YFSETQ. CDR3 residues: CASSLGSQETQYF. Here the CDR3 DNA reads TGCGCCAGCAGCTTGGGCAGCCAAGAGACCCAGTACTTC.

The chain carries TRBV5-5 and TRBJ2-5; possible D gene TRBD2, 5 bases. The CDR3 has 14 residues. V shed 3 bases and J shed 2 bases, with 11 bases lying between them. From germline, CDR1 is SGHKS and CDR2 YYEKEE (reference sequence). CDR3 sequence reads: CASSSLDFQETQYF. As DNA, the CDR3 is TGTGCCAGCAGCTCCTTGGACTTTCAAGAGACCCAGTACTTC.

The J gene is TRBJ1-6, the V gene TRBV10-3; TRBD1 is a possible D gene (5 bases). The ends were cut back, 8 bases at V and 8 bases at J, with 13 bases in the middle. Germline CDR1 reads ENHRY; CDR2 reads SYGVKD. The CDR3 is made up of 13 amino acids. The CDR3 here is CAIRALGDSPLHF. CDR3 bases: TGTGCCATCCGGGCCTTAGGGGATTCACCCCTCCACTTT.

In this sample, this clone turned up a few times. V gene TRBV10-3 combines with J gene TRBJ1-1; D is possibly TRBD1 (6 bases). This CDR3 spans 18 amino acids. V lost 0 bases, J lost 1 base, and 18 bases lay in between. Germline CDR1 ENHRY, CDR2 SYGVKD. The CDR3 DNA reads TGTGCCATCAGTGAGTCGTGGGGGCCCGGGACCGAGAACACTGAAGCTTTCTTT. Protein product: CAISESWGPGTENTEAFF.

This clone was seen a few times. V usage is TRBV10-3 and J usage is TRBJ1-3; 9 bases are shared with TRBD1. Germline CDR1 is ENHRY and CDR2 is SYGVKD. V trimming: 2 bases; J trimming: 0 bases; junction bases outside the gene matches: 5. The CDR3 sequence is 17 residues long. CDR3 in DNA: TGTGCCATCAGTGAGACCGGGACAGGGAGCTCTGGAAACACCATATATTTT. This translates into CAISETGTGSSGNTIYF.

The CDR3 DNA follows: TGTGCCAGCAGCCCCCGGTTTACAGATACGCAGTATTTT. It specifies CASSPRFTDTQYF. The V gene is TRBV7-6, the J gene TRBJ2-3; D is ambiguous. Germline V CDR1 and CDR2: SGHVS, FNYEAQ. V lost 5 bases and J 3 bases, leaving 9 bases between the germline ends. CDR3 size: 13 residues.